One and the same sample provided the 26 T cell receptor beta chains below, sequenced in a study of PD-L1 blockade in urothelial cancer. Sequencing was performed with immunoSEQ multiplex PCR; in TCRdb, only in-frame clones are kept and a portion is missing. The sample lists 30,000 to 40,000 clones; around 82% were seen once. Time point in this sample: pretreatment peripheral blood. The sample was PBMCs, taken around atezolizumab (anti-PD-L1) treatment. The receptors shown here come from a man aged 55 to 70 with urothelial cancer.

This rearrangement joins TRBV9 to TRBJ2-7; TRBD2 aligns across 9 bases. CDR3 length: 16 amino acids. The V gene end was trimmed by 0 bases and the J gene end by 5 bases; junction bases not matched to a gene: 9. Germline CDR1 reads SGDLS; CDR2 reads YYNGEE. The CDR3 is CASSVAASGTPHEQYF. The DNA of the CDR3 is TGTGCCAGCAGCGTAGCGGCTAGCGGGACCCCTCACGAGCAGTACTTC.

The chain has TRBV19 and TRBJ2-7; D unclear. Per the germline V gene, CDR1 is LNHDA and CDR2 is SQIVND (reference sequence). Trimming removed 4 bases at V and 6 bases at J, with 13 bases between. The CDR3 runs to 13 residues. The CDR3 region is CASSSPKRGEQYF. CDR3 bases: TGTGCCAGTAGTAGTCCCAAGCGCGGCGAGCAGTACTTC.

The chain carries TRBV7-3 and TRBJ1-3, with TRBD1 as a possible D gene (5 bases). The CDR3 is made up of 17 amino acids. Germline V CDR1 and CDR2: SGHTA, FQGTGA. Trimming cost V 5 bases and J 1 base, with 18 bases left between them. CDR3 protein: CASSLPGTVSSGNTIYF. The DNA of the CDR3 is TGTGCCAGCAGCCTCCCGGGGACTGTGAGTTCTGGAAACACCATATATTTT.

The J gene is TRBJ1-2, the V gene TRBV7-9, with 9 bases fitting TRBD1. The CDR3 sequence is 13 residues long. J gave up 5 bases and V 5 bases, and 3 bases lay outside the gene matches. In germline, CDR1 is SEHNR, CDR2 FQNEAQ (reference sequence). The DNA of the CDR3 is TGTGCCAGCAGCCCCGGGACAGGGTATGGCTACACCTTC. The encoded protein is CASSPGTGYGYTF. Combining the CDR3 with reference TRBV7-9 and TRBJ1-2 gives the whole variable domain DTGVSQNPRHKITKRGQNVTFRCDPISEHNRLYWYRQTLGQGPEFLTYFQNEAQLEKSRLLSDRFSAERPKGSFSTLEIQRTEQGDSAMYLCASSPGTGYGYTFGSGTRLTVV.

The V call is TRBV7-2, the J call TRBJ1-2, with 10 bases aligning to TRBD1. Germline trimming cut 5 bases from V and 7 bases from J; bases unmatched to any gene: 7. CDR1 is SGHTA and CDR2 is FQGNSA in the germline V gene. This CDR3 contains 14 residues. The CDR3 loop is CASSQTGTGAGYTF. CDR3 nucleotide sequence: TGTGCCAGCAGCCAAACCGGGACAGGGGCTGGCTACACCTTC.

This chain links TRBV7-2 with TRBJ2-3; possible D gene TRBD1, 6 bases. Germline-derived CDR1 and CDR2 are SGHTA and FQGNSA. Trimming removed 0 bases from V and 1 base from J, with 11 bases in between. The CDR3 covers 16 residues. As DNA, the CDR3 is TGTGCCAGCAGCTTAGCGCCCCGACAGGGCACAGATACGCAGTATTTT. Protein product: CASSLAPRQGTDTQYF.

CDR3 in DNA: TGTGCCAGCAGTTCACTAGCGATTTACTACAATGAGCAGTTCTTC. This codes for CASSSLAIYYNEQFF. The chain is built from TRBV27 and TRBJ2-1, with TRBD2 identical over 7 bases. V shed 4 bases, J shed 3 bases, and the junction held 6 bases outside the gene matches. The CDR3 is made up of 15 amino acids. In germline, CDR1 is MNHEY, CDR2 SMNVEV (reference sequence).

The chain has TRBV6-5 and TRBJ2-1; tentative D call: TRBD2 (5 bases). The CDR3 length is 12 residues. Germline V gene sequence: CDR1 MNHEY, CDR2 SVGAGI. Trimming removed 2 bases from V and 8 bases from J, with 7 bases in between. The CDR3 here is CASSYGLDEQFF. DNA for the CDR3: TGTGCCAGCAGTTACGGACTCGATGAGCAGTTCTTC.

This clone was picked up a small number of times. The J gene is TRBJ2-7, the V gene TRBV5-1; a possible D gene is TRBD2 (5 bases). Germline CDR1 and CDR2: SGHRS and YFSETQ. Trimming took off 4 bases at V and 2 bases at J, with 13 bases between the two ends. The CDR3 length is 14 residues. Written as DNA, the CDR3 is TGCGCCAGCAGCCCCGAGGGTCATGCCTACGAGCAGTACTTC. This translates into CASSPEGHAYEQYF.

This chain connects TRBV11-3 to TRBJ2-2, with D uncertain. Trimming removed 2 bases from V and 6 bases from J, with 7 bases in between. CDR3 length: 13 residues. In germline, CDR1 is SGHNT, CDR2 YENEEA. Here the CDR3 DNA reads TGTGCCAGCAGCTTAAGCAGCGCCGGGGAGCTGTTTTTT. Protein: CASSLSSAGELFF.

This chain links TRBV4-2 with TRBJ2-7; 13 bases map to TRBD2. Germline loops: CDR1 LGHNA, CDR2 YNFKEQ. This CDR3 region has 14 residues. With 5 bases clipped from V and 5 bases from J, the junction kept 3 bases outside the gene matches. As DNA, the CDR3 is TGTGCCAGCAGCGGACTAGCGGGAGACGACGAGCAGTACTTC. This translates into CASSGLAGDDEQYF.

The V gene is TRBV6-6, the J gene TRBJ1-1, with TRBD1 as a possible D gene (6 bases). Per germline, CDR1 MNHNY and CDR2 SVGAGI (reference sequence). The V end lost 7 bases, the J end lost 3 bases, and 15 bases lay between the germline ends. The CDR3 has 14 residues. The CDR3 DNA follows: TGTGCCAGCACCGAACGGGGGGCGGACACTGAAGCTTTCTTT. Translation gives CASTERGADTEAFF.

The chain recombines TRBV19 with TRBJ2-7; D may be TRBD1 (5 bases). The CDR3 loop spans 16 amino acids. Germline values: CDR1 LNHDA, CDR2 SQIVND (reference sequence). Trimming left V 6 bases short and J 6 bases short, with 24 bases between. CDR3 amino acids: CASRGGADSLFGEQYF. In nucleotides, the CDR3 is TGTGCCAGTAGAGGTGGGGCTGACAGTTTGTTCGGCGAGCAGTACTTC.

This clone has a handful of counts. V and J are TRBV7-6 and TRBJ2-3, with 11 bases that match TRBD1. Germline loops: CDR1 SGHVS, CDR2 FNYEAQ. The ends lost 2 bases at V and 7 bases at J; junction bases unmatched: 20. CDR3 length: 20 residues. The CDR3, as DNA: TGTGCCAGCAGCTTATCCGTCTGGCGTGGCGCGGGACAGGGGGTCTATACGCAGTATTTT. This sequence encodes CASSLSVWRGAGQGVYTQYF. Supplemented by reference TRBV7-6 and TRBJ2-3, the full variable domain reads GAGVSQSPRYKVTKRGQDVALRCDPISGHVSLYWYRQALGQGPEFLTYFNYEAQQDKSGLPNDRFSAERPEGSISTLTIQRTEQRDSAMYRCASSLSVWRGAGQGVYTQYFGPGTRLTVL.

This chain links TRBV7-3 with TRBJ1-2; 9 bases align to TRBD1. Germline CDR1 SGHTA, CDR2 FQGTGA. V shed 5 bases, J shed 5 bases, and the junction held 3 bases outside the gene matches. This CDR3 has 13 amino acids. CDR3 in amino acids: CASSPGQGYGYTF. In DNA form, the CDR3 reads TGTGCCAGCAGCCCTGGACAGGGGTATGGCTACACCTTC.

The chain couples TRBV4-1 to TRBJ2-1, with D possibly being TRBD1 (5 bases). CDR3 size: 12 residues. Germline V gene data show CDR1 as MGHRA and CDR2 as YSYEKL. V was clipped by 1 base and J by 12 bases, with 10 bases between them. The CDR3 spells CASSQVGALQFF. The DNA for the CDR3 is TGCGCCAGCAGCCAAGTTGGGGCACTGCAGTTCTTC.

The CDR3 DNA reads as TGTGCCAGCAGCGTAGCTGCGGGGACCTACGAGCAGTACTTC. Encoded protein: CASSVAAGTYEQYF. J is TRBJ2-7 and V is TRBV9; D may be TRBD2 (6 bases). Germline-derived CDR1 and CDR2 are SGDLS and YYNGEE. The CDR3 length is 14 residues. The ends were cut back, 0 bases at V and 2 bases at J, with 9 bases in the middle.

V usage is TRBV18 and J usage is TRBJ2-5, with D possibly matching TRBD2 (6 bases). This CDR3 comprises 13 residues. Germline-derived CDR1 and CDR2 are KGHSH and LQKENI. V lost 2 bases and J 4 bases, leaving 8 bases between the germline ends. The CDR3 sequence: CASSPSGGETQYF. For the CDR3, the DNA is TGTGCCAGCTCACCATCCGGGGGAGAGACCCAGTACTTC.

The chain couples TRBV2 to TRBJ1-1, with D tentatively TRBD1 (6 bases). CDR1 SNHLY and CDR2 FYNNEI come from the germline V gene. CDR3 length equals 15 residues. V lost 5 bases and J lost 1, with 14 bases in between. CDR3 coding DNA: TGTGCCAGCAGTTCGGGACACCCGACGAACACTGAAGCTTTCTTT. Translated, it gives CASSSGHPTNTEAFF.

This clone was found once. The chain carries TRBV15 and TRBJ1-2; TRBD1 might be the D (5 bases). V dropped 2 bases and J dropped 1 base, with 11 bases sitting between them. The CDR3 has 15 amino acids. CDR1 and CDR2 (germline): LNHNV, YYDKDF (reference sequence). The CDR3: CATSRHIGDNYGYTF. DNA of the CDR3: TGTGCCACCAGCAGACACATAGGGGATAACTATGGCTACACCTTC.

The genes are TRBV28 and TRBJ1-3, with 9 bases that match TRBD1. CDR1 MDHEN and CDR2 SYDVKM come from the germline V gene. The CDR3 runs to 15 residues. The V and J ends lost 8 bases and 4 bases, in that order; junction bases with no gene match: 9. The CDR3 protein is CASGTGTGPGNTIYF. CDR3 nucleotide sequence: TGTGCCAGCGGAACCGGGACAGGGCCAGGAAACACCATATATTTT.

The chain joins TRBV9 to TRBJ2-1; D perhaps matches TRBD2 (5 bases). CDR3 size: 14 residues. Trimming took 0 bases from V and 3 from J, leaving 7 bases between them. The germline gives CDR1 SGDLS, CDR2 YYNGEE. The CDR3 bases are TGTGCCAGCAGCGTAGAAGAGGGCTACAATGAGCAGTTCTTC. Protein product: CASSVEEGYNEQFF.

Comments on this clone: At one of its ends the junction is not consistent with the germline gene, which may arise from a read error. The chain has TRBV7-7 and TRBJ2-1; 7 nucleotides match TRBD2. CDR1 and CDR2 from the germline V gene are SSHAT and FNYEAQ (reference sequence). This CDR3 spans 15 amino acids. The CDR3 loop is CASSRSGTDYNEQFF. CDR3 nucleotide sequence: TGTGCTAGCAGTCGGAGCGGGACGGATTACAATGAGCAGTTCTTC.

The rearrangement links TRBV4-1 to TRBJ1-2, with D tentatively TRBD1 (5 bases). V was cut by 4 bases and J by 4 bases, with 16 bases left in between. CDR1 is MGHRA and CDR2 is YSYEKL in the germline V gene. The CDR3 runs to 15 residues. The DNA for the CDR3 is TGCGCCAGCAGCCCCCACAAGGACACAACCTATGGCTACACCTTC. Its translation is CASSPHKDTTYGYTF.

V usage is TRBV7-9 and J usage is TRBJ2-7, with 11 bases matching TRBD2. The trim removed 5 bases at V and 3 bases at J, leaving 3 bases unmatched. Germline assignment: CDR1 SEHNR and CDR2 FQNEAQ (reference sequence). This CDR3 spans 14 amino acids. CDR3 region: CASSPTSGSYEQYF. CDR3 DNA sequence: TGTGCCAGCAGCCCCACTAGCGGGAGCTACGAGCAGTACTTC.

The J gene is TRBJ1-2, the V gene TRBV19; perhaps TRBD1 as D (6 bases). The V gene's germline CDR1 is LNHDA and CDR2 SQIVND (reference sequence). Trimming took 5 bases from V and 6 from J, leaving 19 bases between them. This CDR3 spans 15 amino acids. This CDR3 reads CASSVGWPGADGYTF. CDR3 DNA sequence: TGTGCCAGTAGTGTGGGGTGGCCAGGGGCGGATGGCTACACCTTC.